This T cell receptor (beta chain) derives from a study of T cell clonotyping in hematopoietic cell transplantation. Study outcomes and limitations: After transplant, recipient diversity fell while pathologically expanded clonotypes grew through day 180. No sorting was done, leaving CD4 and CD8 contributions mixed.

On this clone itself: The antigen is undetermined.

Data came from immunoSEQ multiplex PCR; TCRdb stores just in-frame clones and leaves some out. The sample consists of several thousand clones, around 79% of them appearing once. With 5 bases clipped from V and 6 bases from J, the junction kept 6 bases outside the gene matches. Germline V gene lookup returns CDR1 SGHTA and CDR2 FQGNSA. The CDR3 loop spans 14 amino acids. This specimen consisted of PBMCs, obtained 180 days after allogeneic stem cell transplant. V is TRBV7-2 and J is TRBJ2-3; 9 bases are a match to TRBD1. This clonotype was sampled from a male patient aged 40 to 55 who had an allogeneic stem cell transplant from a related donor, so the T cells may come from the graft donor. Some clones in this sample may be carry-over from other donors' samples. Here the CDR3 DNA reads TGTGCCAGCAGCGCGGGGACAGGGCGCGATACGCAGTATTTT. Translating gives CASSAGTGRDTQYF.